This is a list of T cell receptor beta chains from one sample in a study of shared clonotypes between healthy human individuals. Assay: immunoSEQ multiplex PCR; the TCRdb copy retains only in-frame clones and omits some. The sample includes about 2.2 million clones, about 94% of them seen just once. Specimen: naive CD8+ T cells from PBMCs. The receptors originated from a man aged 18-30 years in good health. Some clones in this sample may be carry-over from other donors' samples. The CDR3 runs from the conserved cysteine through the conserved F or W. Size is omitted from some rows. Given values are once, few, many or a class for expanded clones.

abundance,v_gene,CDR3aa
NA,TRBV2,CATWTSGYNEQFF
once,TRBV5-1,CASSGSGRAGFDEQFF
NA,TRBV5-6,CASSLGLGGYTF
NA,TRBV28,CASEGQLINSGNTIYF
NA,TRBV4-3,CASRVGQGDYGYTF
NA,TRBV27,CASSLSRGSGTDTQYF
NA,TRBV4-3,CASSRLTGQGNEQYF
NA,TRBV5-1,CASSLTGTENYEQYF
NA,TRBV9,CASSVATDRVNTGELFF
NA,TRBV5-6,CASSPWRDRAFNEQFF
NA,TRBV5-1,CASRTDYEQYF
NA,TRBV4-3,CASSQGSGIQETQYF
NA,TRBV7-9,CASSPRTGLPNYGYTF
NA,TRBV28,CASTGERESAGELFF
NA,TRBV29-1,CSAQPTSATYNEQFF
NA,TRBV19,CASSISGQPQHF
once,TRBV19,CASTIGLGGSKETQYF
NA,TRBV6-9,CASSYRSGPYNSPLHF
NA,TRBV9,CASRAGEGAFF
once,TRBV5-1,CASSTGGNTEAFF
NA,TRBV5-1,CASSYKTQGGEQFF
NA,TRBV29-1,CSVRDRNPGSYEQYF
NA,TRBV9,CASSQDRGDRGYTF
NA,TRBV19,CASSIPGYSYGYTF
NA,TRBV11-3,CASSSRTSGFYNEQFF
few,TRBV25-1,CASSDRKLKLFF
NA,TRBV7-9,CASSLRQGLYNEQFF
NA,TRBV25-1,CASSGWKGYGYTF
NA,TRBV6-5,CASSVQGSYNEQFF
NA,TRBV9,CASSGTGVTYEQYF
NA,TRBV29-1,CSVDQGYGYTF
once,TRBV7-9,CASSLRQRQETQYF
NA,TRBV6-4,CASRSNWGGEQYF
once,TRBV5-4,CASSLASLNTEAFF